This T cell receptor beta chain is from a study of cytomegalovirus exposure and HLA in healthy donors (dated by TCRdb to about 2017). Describing the broader study: According to an earlier analysis of 587 of the donors, about 190 million T cells yielded 117 million unique TCR beta sequences and approximately 280 Gb of sequence data. The later analysis used no new phenotypic data to find candidate immune exposures, relying instead on TCR beta sequences and their occurrence across donors. High-throughput TCR immunosequencing, statistical association of individual TCRs with disease status, and machine learning were combined to predict cytomegalovirus infection status. The number of typed donors differed by locus: roughly 629-640 for A, B, C, DRB1 and DQB1; approximately 530 for DQA1; 606 for DPA1; and about 450 for DPB1. Among almost 400 genotyped donors of the cohort, an average of about 240,000 unique TCR beta nucleotide sequences were sequenced per donor, around 18% of them non-productive. Every repertoire in the discovery cohort had been generated on one and the same sequencing platform. HLA typing covered class I and class II loci at four-digit resolution. An earlier analysis of more than 450 of the donors used high-throughput TCR beta sequencing to judge whether each TCR beta V gene segment behaved as functional or pseudogenic. An early release that covered about 640 HLA-typed donors contained around 330 gigabases of sequencing data and 80 million or so unique TCR sequences. The study used immunosequencing to profile the T cell repertoires of more than 650 subjects and linked those repertoires to cytomegalovirus serostatus. A later analysis re-examined previously published TCR beta repertoires from 500 to 700 donors and added high-resolution HLA genotyping to investigate patterns of TCR occurrence. Alongside the repertoire data, information on donor age, sex, ethnicity and CMV serostatus was compiled. The study aimed to test whether cataloging public T cell receptors could reveal signatures of past pathogen exposure. Several DR-DQ haplotypes were handled as single units for association and clustering because linkage in the cohort was strong. Of the 300 to 500 genotyped donors, roughly 76% were placed in the genetic ancestry cluster associated with self-reported Caucasian donors. Genome-wide SNP genotypes for about 65% of the roughly 700 donors were used in a later genetic analysis, which treated that subset as a discovery cohort. Along with the approximately 700-subject first cohort, a separate validation cohort of over a hundred different subjects was used. Broad study findings and their caveats: The 87-base-pair reads could not distinguish some IMGT-functional V segments, including TRBV6-2 and TRBV6-3, so those segments were excluded. For the cohort, immune exposure information was limited to CMV serostatus. Most TCR sequences were seen in very few donors, while some public TCRs were found in many individuals. In a later analysis, HLA-associated TCR beta chains showed more clonal expansion and lower generation probabilities than non-associated chains that were equally common. In a later analysis, most CMV-associated TCR beta chains were found to appear HLA-restricted, with HLA associations seemingly driven largely by CMV exposure. According to a later genetic analysis, donors in an Asian-associated ancestry cluster had fewer N-insertions in productive TCRs than the approximately 630-donor mean. Linkage disequilibrium might explain the correlated functional status among segregating V segments, but an unknown experimental factor could not be excluded. Broadly in line with IMGT annotations, most TCR beta V segments showed up in productive rearrangements about 90% or about 30% of the time in an earlier analysis of under 700 of the donors. Several of the top co-occurrence clusters appeared to be linked to parvovirus B19, influenza, CMV and Epstein-Barr virus, according to a later analysis. According to the authors, the approach could potentially be generalized to other disease states and immunological phenotypes. A cluster of highly shared sequence variants was judged likely to represent a technical artifact of the sequencing pipeline. In this cohort, only TCR beta chains were sequenced, and detectable features were limited by the absence of alpha or paired-chain data. In the study, around 160 TCR beta chains were listed as associated with cytomegalovirus. The classifier was reported to diagnose cytomegalovirus status with high specificity and sensitivity in both the original and validation cohorts. A few of the identified cytomegalovirus-associated TCR beta chains were confirmed in vitro to be specific for cytomegalovirus antigens. A later analysis found that TCR association rates varied across HLA loci, with DRB1 alleles showing the most associated TCRs and HLA-C alleles the fewest. Sequencing depth was assumed to be roughly uniform across donors in the presence/absence analyses, though that assumption may not hold. In a later analysis, around 17,000 TCR beta sequences were associated with specific HLA alleles at a false discovery rate of 0.05. A further reported finding was that TCR beta sequences accurately predicted the HLA-A and HLA-B alleles for most subjects in the first cohort. Because counts were too low, 15 to 20 rarely observed V segments, including chromosome 9 orphons, were left out of the earlier analysis of about 500 of the donors. Assigning TCR associations to individual alleles was difficult when HLA alleles, especially DR and DQ, strongly co-occurred. V-gene and J-gene trimming of TCR beta chains was associated with a missense DCLRE1C variant in a later genetic analysis, and the association was replicated in an independent cohort. HLA typing was unavailable for some donors at each locus, so association tests used only the typed subset.

On this clone itself: Which antigen it targets is not known. One base away there is no much larger clone; base qualities are not given.

The cohort was made up of approximately 670 healthy bone marrow donors. At the time of sampling, every cohort member was nominally healthy, though immune exposures that went unrecorded were likely present. The donor tested CMV seronegative, placing the donor among the approximately 400 seronegative members of the cohort. Every donor gave a peripheral blood sample, and the peripheral blood mononuclear cells from that sample were used for TCR beta sequencing. Genomic DNA extraction from the blood cell samples was performed with the Qiagen DNeasy Blood Extraction Kit. Library construction relied on the immunoSEQ multiplex PCR assay. The multiplex PCR relied on a mix of 60 forward primers for TCR Vbeta segments and 13 reverse primers for TCR Jbeta segments. Amplification of the CDR3 region of rearranged TCR beta genes was performed with a multiplex PCR assay on genomic DNA. The Illumina HiSeq System was used to sequence the amplified TCR beta libraries as 87-base-pair reads. Per the source publication's procedure: In a later analysis, tens of millions of unique TCR beta chains were counted across the 690 or so repertoires, and approximately 11 million of these chains were shared by at least two donors. To remove PCR and sequencing errors, raw reads were error-corrected and collapsed into unique sequences using a nearest-neighbor algorithm that merged closely related sequences. CDR3 sequences were aligned to IMGT reference sequences to assign V, D and J gene segments. For a sequence to be retained, a match of at least six nucleotides was required to both a V gene segment and a J gene segment. A rearrangement counted as productive if the CDR3 had no stop codons and remained in frame with V and J, and every other rearrangement counted as non-productive. CDR3 was defined by IMGT convention, running from the second conserved V-encoded cysteine to the conserved J-encoded phenylalanine. The earlier analysis of about 560 of the donors excluded any sequence lacking an unambiguous match to a single V gene segment. In an earlier analysis of approximately 610 of the donors, V segments were called functional above 56.7% productive rearrangements and were called segregating when the between-donor standard deviation exceeded 5%. To diagnose cytomegalovirus status from the catalog of TCR beta chain sequences, a statistical classification framework was built. In a later analysis, TCR nucleotide sequences were compared against IMGT/GENE-DB human TR gene sequences so that V and J genes could be assigned. Using the TCRdist pipeline, a later analysis assigned CDR3 sequences along with most-parsimonious VDJ recombination scenarios. A later analysis defined each TCR beta chain by its CDR3 amino acid sequence plus V-gene family, and excluded reads lacking a unique V-gene family. A later analysis removed 592 highly shared, low-generation-probability nucleotide sequences to deal with suspected cross-contamination and a sequencing artifact. A later analysis calculated a clonal expansion index for each public chain from normalized within-repertoire ranks of inferred template counts. In a later analysis, generation probabilities were computed with a VDJ recombination model fitted to out-of-frame rearrangements, and the resulting probabilities were checked against IGoR. In a later analysis, hypergeometric tests were used to score TCR-TCR, TCR-HLA and TCR-CMV co-occurrence, with a repertoire-size bias correction applied to TCR pairs. In a later analysis, false discovery rates were estimated by permuting HLA or CMV assignments 20 times. In a later analysis, co-occurring TCRs were grouped using DBSCAN, and TCRdist sequence similarity was added for clustering within HLA-allele-positive subsets. Co-occurrence clustering excluded repertoires with fewer than 30,000 or more than 120,000 public chains, plus five with anomalous nucleotide sharing. The immuneACCESS repertoire file appears here via TCRdb, limited to in-frame rearrangements. These files lack a portion of the clones; in checked studies, under half of the deficit traces to unresolved V genes, and the cause of the others is not known. That table supplies the V and J calls and clone size; D and trimming were determined from the DNA. This sample is represented by over 120,000 clones; roughly 80% of them were singletons. Under 3% of the sample is held by the ten biggest clonotypes.

The CDR3 contains 14 residues, cysteine and phenylalanine counted. The only DNA kept is the CDR3, 42 bases in frame from the first base. V is cut by 0 bases and J by 12 bases, and the space between the germline ends is 18 bases. According to the germline V gene, CDR1 reads LGHNA and CDR2 reads YNFKEQ. This receptor was taken from a woman younger than 45 in good health and CMV-seronegative. Sequencing was carried out using PBMCs. Recombination connected TRBV4-2 to TRBJ2-7; the D gene is not confidently resolved. The DNA is as follows: TGTGCCAGCAGCCAAGAAGTCAGTAGCCCCCTAAGGTACTTC. It encodes CASSQEVSSPLRYF.